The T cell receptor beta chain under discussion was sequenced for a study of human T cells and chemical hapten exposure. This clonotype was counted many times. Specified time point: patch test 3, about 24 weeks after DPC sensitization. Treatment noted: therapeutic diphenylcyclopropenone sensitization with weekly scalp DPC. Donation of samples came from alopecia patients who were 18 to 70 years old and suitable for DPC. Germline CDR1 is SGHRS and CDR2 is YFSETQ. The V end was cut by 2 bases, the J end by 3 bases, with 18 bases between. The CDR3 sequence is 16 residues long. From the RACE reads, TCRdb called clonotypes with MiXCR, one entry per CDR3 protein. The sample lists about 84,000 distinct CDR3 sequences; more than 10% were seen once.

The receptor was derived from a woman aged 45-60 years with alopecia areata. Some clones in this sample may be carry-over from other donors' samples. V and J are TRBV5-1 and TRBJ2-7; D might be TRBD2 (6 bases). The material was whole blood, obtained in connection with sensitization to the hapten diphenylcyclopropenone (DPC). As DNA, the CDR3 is TGCGCCAGCAGCTTAACTCGAGGCGGGGCCTTCTACGAGCAGTACTTC. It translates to CASSLTRGGAFYEQYF.